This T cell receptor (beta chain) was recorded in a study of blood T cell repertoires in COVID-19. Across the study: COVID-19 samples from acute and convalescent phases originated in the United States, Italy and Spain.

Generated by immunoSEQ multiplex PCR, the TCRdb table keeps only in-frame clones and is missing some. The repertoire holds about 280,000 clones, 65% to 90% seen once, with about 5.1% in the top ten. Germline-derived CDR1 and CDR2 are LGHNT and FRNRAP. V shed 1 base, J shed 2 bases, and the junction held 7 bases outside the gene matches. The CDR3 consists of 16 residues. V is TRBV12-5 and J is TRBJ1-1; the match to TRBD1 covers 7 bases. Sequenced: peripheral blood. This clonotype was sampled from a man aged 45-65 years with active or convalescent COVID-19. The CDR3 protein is CASGLALQGPNTEAFF. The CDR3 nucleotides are TGTGCTAGTGGTTTGGCCTTACAGGGGCCTAACACTGAAGCTTTCTTT.